The 26 T cell receptor beta chains below were found in one sample sequenced in a study of blood T cell repertoires in COVID-19. Profiling relied on immunoSEQ multiplex PCR, and the TCRdb table lists in-frame clones only, not all of them. The sample holds roughly 170,000 clones, about four fifths seen once. The sample taken for sequencing was PBMCs or T cells enriched from blood (not recorded which). Source of these receptors: a man in his fifties or sixties who had recovered from COVID-19.

The genes are TRBV19 and TRBJ2-1, with a possible D match to TRBD2 (5 bases). V lost 1 base to trimming and J lost 7 bases, with 14 bases between them. In germline, CDR1 is LNHDA, CDR2 SQIVND (reference sequence). The CDR3 has 15 amino acids. CDR3 sequence reads: CASSIGSGRGNEQFF. The CDR3 nucleotides read TGTGCCAGTAGTATAGGATCCGGACGAGGGAATGAGCAGTTCTTC.

The J gene is TRBJ1-6, the V gene TRBV28, with 8 bases that match TRBD1. V trimming: 3 bases; J trimming: 7 bases; junction bases outside the gene matches: 5. This CDR3 comprises 15 residues. CDR1 and CDR2 from the germline V gene are MDHEN and SYDVKM. This CDR3 reads CASSFFTGGNSPLHF. CDR3 coding DNA: TGTGCCAGCAGTTTCTTCACAGGGGGGAATTCACCCCTCCACTTT.

The gene calls are TRBV28 and TRBJ1-6, with TRBD1 identical over 8 bases. The CDR3 has 15 residues. Germline assignment: CDR1 MDHEN and CDR2 SYDVKM. V shed 5 bases and J 6 bases; nucleotides not matched to a gene: 6. The DNA for the CDR3 is TGTGCCAGCAGTCCGCGGACAGGGAGTAATTCACCCCTCCACTTT. It translates to CASSPRTGSNSPLHF.

The chain uses TRBV5-1 and TRBJ2-3; weak D call: TRBD2 (7 bases). V lost 0 bases, J lost 2 bases, and 10 bases lay in between. The germline CDR1 and CDR2 sequences are SGHRS and YFSETQ. The CDR3 has 15 residues. The CDR3 loop is CASSLGGGDTDTQYF. CDR3 sequence (DNA): TGCGCCAGCAGCTTGGGAGGGGGGGACACAGATACGCAGTATTTT.

This clone was detected a few times. This chain links TRBV5-1 with TRBJ2-5, with D perhaps matching TRBD1 (8 bases). V lost 0 bases to trimming and J lost 1 base, with 19 bases between them. CDR1 and CDR2 (germline): SGHRS, YFSETQ. This CDR3 is 18 amino acids long. CDR3 sequence (DNA): TGCGCCAGCAGCTTGGCCGGTGGGAGGGGGACAGGCCAAGAGACCCAGTACTTC. Translated: CASSLAGGRGTGQETQYF.

The chain uses TRBV28 and TRBJ1-2, with TRBD1 identical over 7 bases. Germline V gives CDR1 MDHEN, CDR2 SYDVKM. V shed 6 bases, J shed 7 bases, and the junction held 14 bases outside the gene matches. The CDR3 extends over 15 amino acids. The CDR3 nucleotides read TGTGCCAGCAGGCCAGACAGGGCCCAAGGCCTTGGCTACACCTTC. Protein sequence: CASRPDRAQGLGYTF.

J is TRBJ1-2 and V is TRBV27, with D perhaps matching TRBD1 (5 bases). V shed 4 bases and J shed 4 bases, with 13 bases lying between them. CDR3 size: 14 residues. Germline values: CDR1 MNHEY, CDR2 SMNVEV (reference sequence). The CDR3 loop reads CASSYGAGSYGYTF. Written as DNA, the CDR3 is TGTGCCAGCAGTTATGGGGCAGGTAGCTATGGCTACACCTTC.

The chain is built from TRBV5-8 and TRBJ2-2; D unresolved. CDR1 SGHTS and CDR2 YDEGEE come from the germline V gene. This CDR3 is built from 13 residues. V lost 0 bases, J lost 5 bases, and 5 bases lay in between. CDR3 sequence reads: CASSLDSTGELFF. CDR3 bases: TGTGCCAGCAGCTTGGACTCGACCGGGGAGCTGTTTTTT.

J is TRBJ2-7 and V is TRBV6-5, with TRBD1 matching 9 bases. Germline-derived CDR1 and CDR2 are MNHEY and SVGAGI. The ends lost 6 bases at V and 4 bases at J; junction bases unmatched: 10. This CDR3 comprises 15 residues. The CDR3 sequence: CASRAGTGQIYEQYF. The CDR3 DNA reads as TGTGCCAGCAGGGCCGGGACAGGGCAAATTTACGAGCAGTACTTC.

The chain is built from TRBV2 and TRBJ2-1; 12 bases fit TRBD2. CDR1 SNHLY and CDR2 FYNNEI come from the germline V gene. There are 14 residues in the CDR3. Unmatched junction bases numbered 1, after V lost 3 bases and J lost 7 bases. The CDR3 sequence: CASSELAGGNEQFF. As DNA, the CDR3 is TGTGCCAGCAGTGAGCTAGCGGGAGGGAATGAGCAGTTCTTC. The full variable domain, rest sourced from reference TRBV2 and TRBJ2-1, is EPEVTQTPSHQVTQMGQEVILRCVPISNHLYFYWYRQILGQKVEFLVSFYNNEISEKSEIFDDQFSVERPDGSNFTLKIRSTKLEDSAMYFCASSELAGGNEQFFGPGTRLTVL.

This clone showed up just once. V is TRBV5-4 and J is TRBJ2-2; D is unclear. Looked up from germline, CDR1 is SGHNT and CDR2 is YYREEE (reference sequence). The CDR3 has 13 residues. V lost 4 bases and J lost 5, with 9 bases in between. The CDR3 loop reads CASSHLRTGELFF. The CDR3 coding sequence is TGTGCCAGCAGCCATCTGAGGACCGGGGAGCTGTTTTTT.

The V gene is TRBV4-1, the J gene TRBJ2-7, with a weak D call TRBD1 (6 bases). The length of the CDR3 is 15 residues. Germline V gene lookup returns CDR1 MGHRA and CDR2 YSYEKL. The V end lost 3 bases, the J end lost 4 bases, and 16 bases lay between the germline ends. The CDR3 nucleotides read TGCGCCAGCAGCCAGGGCCGGACAGAGATTTACGAGCAGTACTTC. It codes for CASSQGRTEIYEQYF.

The CDR3: CASSRQTGEAGELFF. The DNA of the CDR3 is TGCGCCAGCAGCCGTCAGACAGGGGAGGCCGGGGAGCTGTTTTTT. V is TRBV5-1 and J is TRBJ2-2; TRBD1 matches 8 bases. CDR1 and CDR2 from the germline V gene are SGHRS and YFSETQ. The V gene end was trimmed by 4 bases and the J gene end by 6 bases; junction bases not matched to a gene: 8. The CDR3 totals 15 residues.

CDR3 bases: TGTGCCAGCAGCTCGACGAACAGGAGAGAGACCCAGTACTTC. Its protein is CASSSTNRRETQYF. The V gene is TRBV13, the J gene TRBJ2-5, with D possibly being TRBD1 (5 bases). The CDR3 covers 14 residues. The germline V gene has CDR1 PRHDT and CDR2 FYEKMQ (reference sequence). V lost 4 bases to trimming and J lost 4 bases, with 13 bases between them.

This clone occurred once. V and J are TRBV12-3 or TRBV12-4 and TRBJ1-1; tentatively, D is TRBD1 (6 bases). The CDR3 runs to 13 residues. The V and J ends lost 4 bases and 5 bases respectively, with 11 bases between them. In nucleotides, the CDR3 is TGTGCCAGCAGTTCGGGGGGGCCAACTGAAGCTTTCTTT. Translation: CASSSGGPTEAFF.

The rearrangement links TRBV10-2 to TRBJ2-3; 11 bases fit TRBD2. This CDR3 is 14 amino acids long. Germline-derived CDR1 and CDR2 are WSHSY and SAAADI. Trimming took 6 bases from V and 9 from J; bases not matched to a gene: 8. In DNA form, the CDR3 reads TGCGCCAGCAGGGTAGCGGGAGGGGGAGGCACGCAGTATTTT. Its protein is CASRVAGGGGTQYF.

The chain uses TRBV13 and TRBJ2-7, with D perhaps matching TRBD1 (5 bases). This CDR3 is built from 16 residues. V lost 3 bases, J lost 2 bases, and 17 bases lay in between. Looked up from germline, CDR1 is PRHDT and CDR2 is FYEKMQ (reference sequence). DNA for the CDR3: TGTGCCAGCAGCTTGAGGCAGGGTAAATTCCCCTACGAGCAGTACTTC. Protein: CASSLRQGKFPYEQYF. Full variable domain (missing parts from reference TRBV13 and TRBJ2-7): AAGVIQSPRHLIKEKRETATLKCYPIPRHDTVYWYQQGPGQDPQFLISFYEKMQSDKGSIPDRFSAQQFSDYHSELNMSSLELGDSALYFCASSLRQGKFPYEQYFGPGTRLTVT.

CDR3 region: CASSTRGSGARELFF. CDR3 DNA sequence: TGTGCCAGCAGCACCCGGGGTAGCGGGGCCCGGGAGCTGTTTTTT. This chain joins TRBV7-2 and TRBJ2-2; TRBD2 matches at 8 bases. J was trimmed by 9 bases and V by 5 bases; bases with no gene match: 11. This CDR3 comprises 15 residues. CDR1 is SGHTA and CDR2 is FQGNSA in the germline V gene.

This clone was seen repeatedly, ten times or more. This chain uses TRBV18 with TRBJ2-2; no reliable D call. The CDR3 length is 17 residues. Deletions cut 2 bases from V and 4 bases from J, with 17 bases between. CDR1 is KGHSH, CDR2 LQKENI, per germline. CDR3: CASSPSGLVWSTGELFF. CDR3 nucleotides: TGTGCCAGCTCACCATCCGGTTTGGTGTGGAGCACCGGGGAGCTGTTTTTT.

The CDR3 spells CATSYKAGIDIQYF. In DNA, the CDR3 is TGTGCCACCTCATACAAGGCGGGGATTGACATTCAGTACTTC. V gene TRBV19 combines with J gene TRBJ2-4, with D maybe TRBD2 (6 bases). CDR1 is LNHDA, CDR2 SQIVND, per germline (reference sequence). Between the trimmed V and J ends, which lost 10 bases and 8 bases, there was a span of 21 bases. The CDR3 runs 14 residues.

The chain carries TRBV5-4 and TRBJ1-4; D uncertain. The V gene's germline CDR1 is SGHNT and CDR2 YYREEE (reference sequence). Deletions cut 0 bases from V and 7 bases from J, with 4 bases between. The CDR3 length is 12 residues. CDR3 sequence (DNA): TGTGCCAGCAGCTTGGACGGTGAAAAACTGTTTTTT. This translates into CASSLDGEKLFF.

The chain joins TRBV21-1 to TRBJ2-5; TRBD1 reflects the table's D call only, with no check against the DNA. TRBV21-1 is an annotated pseudogene. CDR3 length: 15 residues. The CDR3 DNA is TGTGCCAGCAGCAAAACGGCAGGGGTCCAAGAGACCCAGTACTTC. Amino acid sequence: CASSKTAGVQETQYF.

The V and J genes are TRBV10-3 and TRBJ2-3; D not certain. CDR3 size: 13 residues. Between the trimmed V and J ends, which lost 4 bases and 4 bases, there was a span of 9 bases. Looked up from germline, CDR1 is ENHRY and CDR2 is SYGVKD. The DNA for the CDR3 is TGTGCCATCAGTGGGGCAGGTCCAGATACGCAGTATTTT. Translated, it gives CAISGAGPDTQYF.

This clone was seen once. The V call is TRBV6-5, the J call TRBJ2-3; 11 bases map to TRBD2. V trimming: 8 bases; J trimming: 1 base; junction bases outside the gene matches: 5. The CDR3 has 15 residues. The germline V gene has CDR1 MNHEY and CDR2 SVGAGI. Written as DNA, the CDR3 is TGTGCCAGCGTTCTAGCGGGGGGAGGCACAGATACGCAGTATTTT. It encodes CASVLAGGGTDTQYF.

CDR3 protein: CASSFGTGLLADTQYF. DNA of the CDR3: TGTGCCAGCAGCTTCGGGACAGGGTTATTGGCAGATACGCAGTATTTT. V usage is TRBV13 and J usage is TRBJ2-3; 9 bases align to TRBD1. The CDR3 sequence is 16 residues long. Germline CDR1 reads PRHDT; CDR2 reads FYEKMQ (reference sequence). After removal of 3 bases from V and 4 bases from J, the junction contained 8 bases not matched to a gene.

The chain uses TRBV2 and TRBJ2-2; 7 bases agree with TRBD2. CDR3 size: 14 residues. V lost 7 bases to trimming and J lost 5 bases; unmatched junction nucleotides: 7. Germline assignment: CDR1 SNHLY and CDR2 FYNNEI. DNA for the CDR3: TGTGCCAGCACGCGGGAGAGACCAACCGGGGAGCTGTTTTTT. Its translation: CASTRERPTGELFF.